The 4 T cell receptor beta chains listed next were all sequenced from one sample in a study of tumor-infiltrating lymphocytes in primary liver carcinoma. Unsorted bulk tissue (about 18-30 mg) underwent RNA and DNA co-extraction. Production of TCR beta cDNA used around 0.45 ug total RNA together with a constant-region primer. Modified slightly, ARM-PCR produced TCR beta libraries over three nested multiplex PCR rounds. In the first two PCR rounds, TRBV1-TRBV30 forward primers were paired with a C-beta reverse primer, and each round lasted about 10 cycles. TCRdb reanalysed the multiplex PCR reads using MiXCR and keeps one entry per CDR3 protein. The sample yields about 210,000 distinct CDR3 sequences, around four fifths seen once. The sequencing input was tumor tissue from primary liver carcinoma. Receptors originate from a man aged 35-49 years with primary liver carcinoma and hepatitis B virus infection.

On this clonotype itself: A much larger clone sits a single nucleotide away, making a read error possible. The chain couples TRBV7-9 to TRBJ1-3; TRBD1 aligns across 7 bases. V shed 5 bases, J shed 4 bases, and the junction held 5 bases outside the gene matches. Germline assignment: CDR1 SEHNR and CDR2 FQNEAQ (reference sequence). The CDR3 loop spans 14 amino acids. This CDR3 is CASSDPGQGNTIYF. The CDR3 nucleotides read TGTGCCAGCAGCGATCCGGGACAGGGAAACACCATATATTTT. The full variable domain, completed using reference TRBV7-9 and TRBJ1-3, is DTGVSQNPRHKITKRGQNVTFRCDPISEHNRLYWYRQTLGQGPEFLTYFQNEAQLEKSRLLSDRFSAERPKGSFSTLEIQRTEQGDSAMYLCASSDPGQGNTIYFGEGSWLTVV.

About this clonotype itself: One end of the junction is discordant with germline, which a read error may explain. The V gene is TRBV7-8, the J gene TRBJ2-2; D possibly corresponds to TRBD2 (5 bases). Germline V gene sequence: CDR1 SGHVS, CDR2 FQNEAQ. This CDR3 spans 14 amino acids. CDR3 DNA: TGTGTCAGCAGCTTATTAATACAGACGGAGGAACTGTTTTTT. It encodes CVSSLLIQTEELFF.

This clonotype appeared a single time. The chain employs TRBV29-1 and TRBJ2-7; D is perhaps TRBD1 (5 bases). Trimming removed 7 bases from V and 2 bases from J, with 24 bases in between. The CDR3 length is 16 residues. Germline assignment: CDR1 SQVTM and CDR2 ANQGSEA. The CDR3 DNA reads as TGCAGCGCCATGAGATATGGGGCCGGCACTCCCTACGAGCAGTACTTC. As protein: CSAMRYGAGTPYEQYF.

Of note for this clonotype: One junction end does not reproduce the germline sequence, and a read error may be involved. The chain carries TRBV4-1 and TRBJ2-1; D may be TRBD2 (6 bases). Per germline, CDR1 MGHRA and CDR2 YSYEKL. The CDR3 is made up of 15 amino acids. Written as DNA, the CDR3 is TGCGCCAGCAGCCTTGGCGGGGCAGGGTACAATGAACAGTTCTTC. Translated: CASSLGGAGYNEQFF.